These T cell receptor beta chains were read from a single sample in a study of shared clonotypes between healthy human individuals. Here immunoSEQ multiplex PCR was the method, and the copy in TCRdb shows in-frame clones only, minus some. The sample lists under 600,000 clones, about 80% seen once, with around 13% in the top ten. Material for sequencing was PBMCs. Receptor source: a woman in her thirties or forties in good health. Some clones in this sample may be carry-over from other donors' samples. Both conserved end residues are part of each CDR3.

J,V,CDR3
TRBJ1-2,TRBV7-9,CASSSQGSNLRGYGYTF
TRBJ1-6,TRBV10-3,CAIRRDRGESSPLHF
TRBJ2-2,TRBV19,CATRGSNTGELFF
TRBJ2-5,TRBV2,CASRQGRLQETQYF
TRBJ2-7,TRBV18,CASSPVTGAYEQYF
TRBJ2-6,TRBV23-1,CASSQAHTGAGANVLTF
TRBJ2-5,TRBV27,CASSSTLQETQYF
TRBJ2-1,TRBV7-2,CASSLARASGRSYNEQFF
TRBJ1-2,TRBV7-2,CASSLWPVNYGYTF
TRBJ2-1,TRBV9,CASGTSGIYNEQFF
TRBJ2-1,TRBV10-1,CASGSYNEQFF
TRBJ2-2,TRBV5-6,CASSPPGRVRELFF
TRBJ2-7,TRBV29-1,CSVEGATSDDYEQYF
TRBJ1-2,TRBV5-4,CASSLAQKTRGYTF
TRBJ2-3,TRBV10-2,CASSDGPGADTQYF
TRBJ1-1,TRBV4-3,CASSQEPGALNTEAFF
TRBJ2-2,TRBV5-4,CASSELAGESNTGELFF
TRBJ1-1,TRBV7-2,CASSQSRRENTEAFF
TRBJ2-5,TRBV27,CASSLNPHQGQETQYF
TRBJ2-7,TRBV28,CASSLIFGTGSSYEQYF
TRBJ1-6,TRBV10-3,CAITGEGNSPLHF
TRBJ2-3,TRBV5-1,CASSSEWRNTDTQYF
TRBJ1-2,TRBV30,CAARQGGPDGYTF
TRBJ2-7,TRBV30,CAWGPDRLPSYEQYF
TRBJ2-7,TRBV27,CASSPLGGYEQYF
TRBJ1-2,TRBV5-4,CASSRGQGIGYTF
TRBJ2-7,TRBV9,CASSVKWRQGYYEQYF
TRBJ1-5,TRBV28,CASRTQLGQEISNQPQHF
TRBJ2-1,TRBV27,CASSSSGWGYNEQFF
TRBJ1-4,TRBV2,CASNVGDEKLFF
TRBJ1-3,TRBV2,CASSAGQGRNTIYF
TRBJ1-5,TRBV28,CASSSYDTWNQPQHF
TRBJ2-5,TRBV15,CATSRDLGGRETQYF
TRBJ2-1,TRBV5-1,CASSIGSGNEQFF
TRBJ1-1,TRBV29-1,CSVGEASDTEAFF
TRBJ1-2,TRBV29-1,CSGGTKGYGYTF
TRBJ2-3,TRBV29-1,CSGRQRTATDTQYF
TRBJ2-1,TRBV27,CASSLYGRGNEQFF
TRBJ2-7,TRBV7-2,CASSSLGRIADEQYF
TRBJ2-5,TRBV11-2,CASSFGGGGRRKTQYF
TRBJ1-2,TRBV15,CATSREAGAGGYVGTF
TRBJ2-5,TRBV2,CASSDDVETQYF
TRBJ2-7,TRBV7-8,CASSLQSYEQYF
TRBJ2-7,TRBV19,CASSDRDRGRYEQYF
TRBJ1-2,TRBV28,CASSFGNYGYTF
TRBJ1-5,TRBV18,CASSPGSNQPQHF
TRBJ1-3,TRBV5-4,CASSLQQFSGNTIYF
TRBJ1-1,TRBV10-3,CAISESPGGEGTEAFF
TRBJ2-1,TRBV14,CASSQVRAGMTGNEQFF
TRBJ2-2,TRBV5-4,CASSQGLETGELFF
TRBJ2-7,TRBV7-8,CASSLDGTGVWEQYF
TRBJ2-1,TRBV7-3,CASSLTSRGLFEQFF
TRBJ2-7,TRBV28,CASMEPSSYEQYF
TRBJ2-1,TRBV6-1,CASSALAGVYNEQFF
TRBJ1-2,TRBV28,CASSPSLRTNYGYTF
TRBJ1-1,TRBV28,CASSLLPNMGEAFF